These 6 T cell receptor beta chains originate from one sample sequenced in a study of spatial heterogeneity in lung cancer. Study results and limitations: Intratumoral expanded alpha and beta TCR counts were found to track tumor mutation counts.

The time point here: sample taken at primary tumor resection. These receptors have no identified antigens. Via MiXCR, TCRdb re-called the 5' RACE reads, giving one row per CDR3 protein. The data show about 10,000 distinct CDR3 sequences, under 6.5% seen once. The sequences come from lung tumor tissue, collected at surgery. The source of these receptors is a male donor with early-stage non-small cell lung cancer.

This clonotype was observed at least ten times. The library was built for alpha chains, so this beta chain is an off-target read and its size means little. The chain carries TRBV18 and TRBJ1-3; 7 bases match TRBD1. CDR1 and CDR2 (germline): KGHSH, LQKENI. V shed 0 bases and J 7 bases; nucleotides not matched to a gene: 9. CDR3 length equals 16 residues. The CDR3: CASSPPIPTGKNTIYF. Here the CDR3 DNA reads TGTGCCAGCTCACCACCGATCCCGACAGGGAAGAACACCATATATTTT.

This clonotype is labeled as medium-sized. This beta chain lies outside the target of a library built for alpha chains; its clone size means little. The chain has TRBV18 and TRBJ1-5; D is possibly TRBD1 (5 bases). CDR3 length: 14 amino acids. The ends were cut back, 3 bases at V and 2 bases at J, with 8 bases in the middle. Germline loops: CDR1 KGHSH, CDR2 LQKENI. In nucleotides, the CDR3 is TGTGCCAGCTCACCCTCGGGGGGCAATCAGCCCCAGCATTTT. Encoded protein: CASSPSGGNQPQHF.

This clonotype was detected ten times or more. Since it is a stray read in a library aimed at alpha chains, this beta chain has a size that is not meaningful. The J gene is TRBJ2-5, the V gene TRBV12-3 or TRBV12-4; possible D gene TRBD1, 5 bases. V was shortened by 5 bases and J by 4 bases, with 14 bases between the two germline ends. The CDR3 has 14 amino acids. CDR3 amino acids: CASSIRQNSETQYF. DNA of the CDR3: TGTGCCAGCAGTATTCGACAGAACTCAGAGACCCAGTACTTC.

This clonotype is medium-sized within its sample. This beta chain was picked up by a library intended for alpha chains and is off target, so its count carries little meaning. This sequence joins TRBV27 and TRBJ1-2; TRBD1 aligns across 9 bases. CDR1 and CDR2 from the germline V gene are MNHEY and SMNVEV (reference sequence). Trimming removed 8 bases from V and 2 bases from J; junction bases left unmatched: 6. This CDR3 is 14 amino acids long. Written as DNA, the CDR3 is TGTGCCAGCGGGGGGGGACAGGGCAACTATGGCTACACCTTC. Amino acids: CASGGGQGNYGYTF.

This clonotype was seen at least ten times. Since it is a stray read in a library aimed at alpha chains, this beta chain has a size that is not meaningful. The V and J genes are TRBV5-4 and TRBJ1-1; D remains ambiguous. Germline CDR1 is SGHNT and CDR2 is YYREEE (reference sequence). V was clipped by 4 bases and J by 0 bases, with 13 bases between them. This CDR3 is built from 15 residues. The CDR3 protein is CASSLEGRMNTEAFF. Written as DNA, the CDR3 is TGTGCCAGCAGCCTCGAGGGCCGGATGAACACTGAAGCTTTCTTT.

This clonotype has ten or more counts. The library was prepared for alpha chains; this beta chain is a stray read, so its frequency means little. This chain joins TRBV7-9 and TRBJ1-5, with D uncertain. V lost 3 bases, J lost 5 bases, and 8 bases lay in between. CDR1 is SEHNR, CDR2 FQNEAQ, per germline (reference sequence). The CDR3 totals 13 residues. CDR3 region: CASSFPGDQPQHF. The CDR3 DNA reads as TGTGCCAGCAGCTTCCCTGGAGATCAGCCCCAGCATTTT.